Below, 26 T cell receptor beta chains from the same sample are listed, as sequenced in a study of tumor-infiltrating lymphocytes in primary liver carcinoma. Co-extracting RNA and DNA was done with about 20-34 mg of unsorted bulk tissue as input. TCR beta cDNA was reverse-transcribed from around 0.55 ug of total RNA. The reaction used a constant-region primer and ProtoScript II reverse transcriptase. A slightly modified ARM-PCR protocol with three nested multiplex PCR rounds produced these TCR beta libraries. Running 9 to 11 cycles apiece, the first two PCR rounds relied on TRBV1-TRBV30 forward primers together with a C-beta reverse primer. MiXCR, applied by TCRdb to the multiplex PCR reads, yields one record per CDR3 protein. The data hold 40,000 to 60,000 distinct CDR3 sequences, with 60% to 85% observed a single time. Sample: liver tumor tissue from sampling region 5. Subset meaning: tumor region T5, tumor centre. The receptor set was obtained from a man aged 40-49 years with primary liver carcinoma and hepatitis B virus infection.

Regarding this clonotype: Germline and junction disagree at one end, which may indicate a read error. This chain connects TRBV19 to TRBJ2-1; weak D call: TRBD1 (5 bases). The CDR3 is 13 amino acids. Looked up from germline, CDR1 is LNHDA and CDR2 is SQIVND (reference sequence). CDR3: CACSISRASEQFF. The DNA of the CDR3 is TGTGCCTGTAGTATCTCCAGGGCAAGTGAGCAGTTCTTC.

This clonotype was observed many times. This rearrangement joins TRBV4-1 to TRBJ2-2; D gene uncertain. The CDR3 has 17 residues. Germline V CDR1 and CDR2: MGHRA, YSYEKL. The V end lost 1 base, the J end lost 9 bases, and 21 bases lay between the germline ends. The CDR3 is CASSQGPVTSKVRELFF. CDR3 bases: TGCGCCAGCAGCCAAGGTCCCGTGACCTCCAAAGTCCGGGAGCTGTTTTTT.

Remarks on this clonotype: The CDR3 does not close with the conserved phenylalanine or tryptophan, likely indicating a read error. CDR3: CASLTSGRQQFL. CDR3 in DNA: TGTGCCAGCTTGACTAGCGGGAGACAGCAGTTCCTC. The chain joins TRBV28 to TRBJ2-1; 12 nucleotides line up with TRBD2. Germline CDR1 MDHEN, CDR2 SYDVKM. The CDR3 has 12 amino acids. The J segment lost 11 bases and the V segment lost 8 bases, leaving 4 bases of the junction unmatched.

The rearrangement links TRBV28 to TRBJ1-1; D not certain. The CDR3 length is 14 residues. Trimming left V 11 bases short and J 1 base short, with 17 bases between. The V gene's germline CDR1 is MDHEN and CDR2 SYDVKM. CDR3 in DNA: TGTGCCGTATTGGCACCGGATGCGAACACTGAAGCTTTCTTT. Residues: CAVLAPDANTEAFF.

With respect to this clonotype: Because the CDR3 is missing its conserved closing phenylalanine or tryptophan, this is likely a read error. J is TRBJ2-5 and V is TRBV4-1; D is possibly TRBD1 (6 bases). The CDR3 is made up of 14 amino acids. Germline lookup yields CDR1 MGHRA and CDR2 YSYEKL. CDR3 nucleotides: TGCGCCAGCAGTCAAGAGCCAGGGGCAGAGACCCAGTACTCC. Amino acid sequence: CASSQEPGAETQYS.

Regarding this clonotype: In this CDR3 the conserved last residue, phenylalanine or tryptophan, is missing, so a read error is likely. The chain links TRBV6-5 to TRBJ2-5, with D possibly being TRBD2 (7 bases). The CDR3 consists of 13 residues. Looked up from germline, CDR1 is MNHEY and CDR2 is SVGAGI. This chain's CDR3 is CASSYGGRETQYL. As DNA, the CDR3 is TGTGCAAGCAGTTACGGGGGGCGGGAGACCCAGTACTTA.

This clonotype has a count of ten or more. The V gene is TRBV5-1, the J gene TRBJ2-2, with a weak D call TRBD1 (5 bases). V lost 5 bases and J lost 1, with 15 bases in between. The CDR3 extends over 16 amino acids. Germline CDR1 SGHRS, CDR2 YFSETQ. CDR3 in amino acids: CASSLLGQGNTGELFF. CDR3 bases: TGCGCCAGCAGTCTATTAGGGCAGGGGAACACCGGGGAGCTGTTTTTT.

This chain links TRBV6-5 with TRBJ2-7; TRBD1 matches 7 bases. The germline V gene has CDR1 MNHEY and CDR2 SVGAGI. With 8 bases clipped from V and 7 bases from J, the junction kept 14 bases outside the gene matches. This CDR3 contains 14 residues. The CDR3 region is CASGPSRDRVEQYF. The CDR3 region has the DNA TGTGCCAGCGGTCCATCCCGGGACAGAGTGGAGCAGTACTTC.

Comments on this clonotype: The junction differs from germline at one of its ends, possibly a read error. The chain has TRBV5-6 and TRBJ2-4, with 9 bases identical to TRBD1. Germline lookup yields CDR1 SGHDT and CDR2 YYEEEE. The CDR3 runs 15 residues. CDR3 nucleotide sequence: TGTGTCAGCAGCCCGATACAGGGGGCTAGGAACATTCAGTACTTC. Residues: CVSSPIQGARNIQYF.

The rearrangement joins TRBV5-1 to TRBJ2-5; D is possibly TRBD1 or TRBD2 (6 bases each). This CDR3 contains 15 residues. CDR1 is SGHRS and CDR2 is YFSETQ in the germline V gene. V lost 4 bases, J lost 4 bases, and 17 bases lay in between. The CDR3: CASSLEGGEGETQYF. The CDR3 DNA follows: TGCGCCAGCAGCCTGGAGGGGGGCGAGGGAGAGACCCAGTACTTC. Drawing the rest from reference TRBV5-1 and TRBJ2-5, the complete variable domain is KAGVTQTPRYLIKTRGQQVTLSCSPISGHRSVSWYQQTPGQGLQFLFEYFSETQRNKGNFPGRFSGRQFSNSRSEMNVSTLELGDSALYLCASSLEGGEGETQYFGPGTRLLVL.

With regard to this clonotype: One end of the junction does not line up with germline, which may come from a read error. The genes are TRBV10-1 and TRBJ2-2; the D gene is possibly TRBD2 (5 bases). Germline-derived CDR1 and CDR2 are WNHNN and SYGVQD (reference sequence). The CDR3 consists of 15 residues. CDR3 DNA: TGCGCCAGCAGTGAGTCATCGGAGTACACCGGGGAGCCGTTTTTT. Translation: CASSESSEYTGEPFF.

A remark on this clonotype: A read error may explain this, as a much larger clone is one base away. V usage is TRBV2 and J usage is TRBJ1-5; TRBD1 might be the D (5 bases). The V gene lost 4 bases and the J gene lost 4 bases, with 11 bases spanning the gap. The germline gives CDR1 SNHLY, CDR2 FYNNEI. There are 14 residues in the CDR3. The CDR3 coding sequence is TGTGCCAGCAGTGGCAGGGCGGGGAATCAGCCCCAGCATTTT. Translated: CASSGRAGNQPQHF.

The rearrangement uses TRBV4-1 and TRBJ2-1; 8 bases match TRBD2. Germline CDR1 reads MGHRA; CDR2 reads YSYEKL. The CDR3 is 17 residues long. The ends lost 4 bases at V and 9 bases at J; junction bases unmatched: 17. Here the CDR3 reads CASSRGDTGGLLIEQFF. CDR3 sequence (DNA): TGCGCCAGCAGCCGGGGGGACACGGGAGGGCTTCTCATTGAGCAGTTCTTC.

The chain has TRBV6-5 and TRBJ2-6, with 9 bases fitting TRBD1. Per germline, CDR1 MNHEY and CDR2 SVGAGI. This CDR3 has 18 amino acids. In DNA form, the CDR3 reads TGTGCGGGCAGTCTTTGGACAGGGGTGAAAGCTGGGGCCAACGTCCTGACTTTC. It specifies CAGSLWTGVKAGANVLTF.

In the case of this clonotype: A much larger clone sits a single nucleotide away, making a read error possible. The chain joins TRBV30 to TRBJ1-2, with D unclear. The CDR3 extends over 13 amino acids. Germline values: CDR1 GTSNPN, CDR2 SVGIG (reference sequence). The CDR3 DNA is TGTGACTGGAGCCCGGCCTCTAACTATGGCTACACCTTC. It specifies CDWSPASNYGYTF.

As regards this clonotype: Germline and junction disagree at one end, which may indicate a read error. The rearrangement uses TRBV6-1 and TRBJ1-5; the D is unclear. The CDR3 runs 14 residues. The germline gives CDR1 MNHNS, CDR2 SASEGT. The chain's CDR3 is CASNEGLNSQSQHF. DNA of the CDR3: TGTGCCAGCAATGAAGGCCTGAACAGTCAGTCCCAGCATTTT.

J is TRBJ1-5 and V is TRBV2; D unclear. CDR3 size: 15 residues. Germline values: CDR1 SNHLY, CDR2 FYNNEI. V shed 6 bases and J shed 0 bases, with 12 bases lying between them. The CDR3 region is CASRGNGFSNQPQHF. The CDR3 coding sequence is TGTGCCAGCAGGGGGAACGGTTTTAGCAATCAGCCCCAGCATTTT. Based on the CDR3 plus reference TRBV2 and TRBJ1-5, the full variable domain is EPEVTQTPSHQVTQMGQEVILRCVPISNHLYFYWYRQILGQKVEFLVSFYNNEISEKSEIFDDQFSVERPDGSNFTLKIRSTKLEDSAMYFCASRGNGFSNQPQHFGDGTRLSIL.

Many counts were recorded for this clonotype. The chain is built from TRBV14 and TRBJ1-6; unclear D gene. Trimming took 6 bases from V and 13 from J, leaving 13 bases between them. This CDR3 is built from 12 residues. Germline lookup yields CDR1 SGHDN and CDR2 FVKESK. CDR3 amino acids: CASRPGTKPLHF. CDR3 DNA sequence: TGTGCCAGCAGGCCGGGCACGAAGCCCCTCCACTTT.

Concerning this clonotype itself: A junction end diverges from the germline sequence, so it may reflect a read error. This sequence joins TRBV29-1 and TRBJ2-1, with D possibly matching TRBD1 (6 bases). CDR3 length equals 14 residues. Germline V gives CDR1 SQVTM, CDR2 ANQGSEA. CDR3 amino acids: CSALGRGGYNGQFF. CDR3 nucleotides: TGCAGCGCCCTCGGCAGGGGCGGCTACAATGGGCAGTTCTTC.

The chain carries TRBV5-4 and TRBJ1-1; D remains ambiguous. Germline lookup yields CDR1 SGHNT and CDR2 YYREEE (reference sequence). The germline V and J ends were trimmed by 4 bases and 1 base, with 14 bases remaining between them. The CDR3 totals 15 residues. The CDR3 spells CASSTFQWSNTEAFF. The CDR3 DNA reads TGTGCCAGCAGCACTTTTCAGTGGTCGAACACTGAAGCTTTCTTT.

As concerns this clonotype: The junction departs from germline at one end; a sequencing error may be responsible. This rearrangement joins TRBV4-2 to TRBJ2-3, with D perhaps TRBD2 (5 bases). The CDR3 loop spans 13 amino acids. Germline V gives CDR1 LGHNA, CDR2 YNFKEQ. The CDR3 DNA sequence: TGTGCCAGCAGCCATCCTAGCACAGATAGGCAGTATTTC. The encoded protein is CASSHPSTDRQYF.

This clonotype was seen at least ten times. V gene TRBV7-8 combines with J gene TRBJ2-6; no clear D. Germline V gives CDR1 SGHVS, CDR2 FQNEAQ. The length of the CDR3 is 13 residues. V gave up 6 bases and J gave up 2 bases, with 5 bases separating them. The CDR3 DNA reads as TGTGCCAGCAGGAAAACTGGGGCCAACGTCCTGACTTTC. Protein: CASRKTGANVLTF.

Of note for this clonotype: A read error may be the cause here, since a much bigger clone is one base away. The chain carries TRBV19 and TRBJ2-7, with 8 bases lining up with TRBD2. Germline values: CDR1 LNHDA, CDR2 SQIVND (reference sequence). The CDR3 totals 13 residues. Here the CDR3 reads CTSSLPAGDEQYF. The CDR3 region has the DNA TGTACCAGTAGTTTGCCAGCGGGAGACGAGCAGTACTTC.

The chain uses TRBV12-3 or TRBV12-4 and TRBJ2-2; weak D call: TRBD1 (6 bases). The CDR3 has 12 amino acids. Deletions cut 6 bases from V and 10 bases from J, with 12 bases between. The CDR3, as DNA: TGTGCCAGCAGCGCAGGGGCCGTGGAGCTGTTTTTT. Translation gives CASSAGAVELFF.

Points on this clonotype: The CDR3 end shows no conserved phenylalanine or tryptophan, and so a read error is likely. No DNA is shown, since the ends of the CDR3 on it are uncertain; the CDR3 is the one TCRdb lists. The J gene is TRBJ2-7, the V gene TRBV6-5; the listed D gene, TRBD2, was not tested against the DNA. Including both end residues, the CDR3 is 13 amino acids long. The germline V gene encodes CDR1 MNHEY and CDR2 SVGAGI. This CDR3 is CANKGGVSYEQYS.

The chain combines TRBV18 with TRBJ2-1; 9 bases fit TRBD2. The trim removed 10 bases at V and 4 bases at J, leaving 17 bases unmatched. CDR3 length: 17 amino acids. Germline loops: CDR1 KGHSH, CDR2 LQKENI. The CDR3 loop reads CANSLLAREGQYNEQFF. DNA of the CDR3: TGTGCCAACTCTTTATTGGCGCGGGAGGGACAATACAATGAGCAGTTCTTC. Based on the CDR3 plus reference TRBV18 and TRBJ2-1, the full variable domain is NAGVMQNPRHLVRRRGQEARLRCSPMKGHSHVYWYRQLPEEGLKFMVYLQKENIIDESGMPKERFSAEFPKEGPSILRIQQVVRGDSAAYFCANSLLAREGQYNEQFFGPGTRLTVL.